This TCR beta chain came from a study of T cells in localized non-small cell lung cancer. The table came from immunoSEQ multiplex PCR; TCRdb's copy has only in-frame clones and leaves some out. The repertoire includes more than 45,000 clones, about nine tenths of them detected once, and more than 15% sits in the top ten. The clonotype originates from a male donor aged 60 or older with stage III squamous cell lung carcinoma. The sequenced sample was peripheral blood, obtained before any cancer treatment.

The DNA of the CDR3 is TGTGCCAGCAGCCTTACAGGGGCAACTAATGAAAAACTGTTTTTT. Its translation: CASSLTGATNEKLFF. J is TRBJ1-4 and V is TRBV7-2; 7 bases line up with TRBD1. Germline values: CDR1 SGHTA, CDR2 FQGNSA. The CDR3 sequence is 15 residues long. V was clipped by 5 bases and J by 0 bases; unmatched bases: 3.